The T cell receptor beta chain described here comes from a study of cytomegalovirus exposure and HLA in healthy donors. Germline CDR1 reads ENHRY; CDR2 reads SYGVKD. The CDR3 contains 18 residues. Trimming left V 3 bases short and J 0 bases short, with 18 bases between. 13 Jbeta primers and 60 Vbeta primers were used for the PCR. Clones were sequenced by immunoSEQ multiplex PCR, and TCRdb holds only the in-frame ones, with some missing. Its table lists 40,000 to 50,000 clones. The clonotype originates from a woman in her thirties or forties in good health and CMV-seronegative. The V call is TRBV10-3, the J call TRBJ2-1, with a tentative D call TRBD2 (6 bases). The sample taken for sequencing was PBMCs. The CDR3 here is CAISDPTRRGSSYNEQFF. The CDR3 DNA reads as TGTGCCATCAGTGACCCGACTAGGCGGGGTAGCTCCTACAATGAGCAGTTCTTC.